Each of the 16 T cell receptor beta chains below was sequenced from the same sample in a study of cytomegalovirus exposure and HLA in healthy donors. The PCR was carried out with 60 Vbeta primers and 13 Jbeta primers. This table comes from immunoSEQ multiplex PCR, and its TCRdb copy is limited to in-frame clones, with some not included. Here the sample spans about 150,000 clones, about two thirds being singletons. The specimen was PBMCs. These TCRs come from a man aged 35 to 55 in good health and CMV-seronegative.

The chain links TRBV28 to TRBJ2-3, with TRBD2 as a possible D gene (6 bases). This CDR3 comprises 16 residues. Germline V CDR1 and CDR2: MDHEN, SYDVKM. Trimming removed 4 bases from V and 6 bases from J, with 20 bases in between. The CDR3 here is CASSSQRVMISDTQYF. The CDR3 region has the DNA TGTGCCAGCAGTTCCCAGCGGGTTATGATTTCGGATACGCAGTATTTT. Filled out from reference TRBV28 and TRBJ2-3, the complete variable domain reads DVKVTQSSRYLVKRTGEKVFLECVQDMDHENMFWYRQDPGLGLRLIYFSYDVKMKEKGDIPEGYSVSREKKERFSLILESASTNQTSMYLCASSSQRVMISDTQYFGPGTRLTVL.

The V gene is TRBV5-5, the J gene TRBJ1-1, with TRBD1 matching over 9 bases. CDR3 length equals 15 residues. The V segment lost 3 bases and the J segment 4 bases; nucleotides outside the gene matches: 7. CDR1 and CDR2 from the germline V gene are SGHKS and YYEKEE (reference sequence). CDR3 DNA sequence: TGTGCCAGCAGCTGGACAGGGGTAGGAAGCACTGAAGCTTTCTTT. Amino acid sequence: CASSWTGVGSTEAFF.

The chain employs TRBV7-2 and TRBJ2-3, with 9 bases identical to TRBD2. The CDR3 is 19 amino acids. Looked up from germline, CDR1 is SGHTA and CDR2 is FQGNSA. V lost 2 bases and J lost 5; bases outside the gene matches: 17. CDR3 loop: CASSLIHGGMALAGDTQYF. As DNA, the CDR3 is TGTGCCAGCAGCTTAATCCACGGTGGAATGGCACTAGCGGGAGATACGCAGTATTTT.

The V call is TRBV5-4, the J call TRBJ1-5, with 8 bases matching TRBD1. With V trimmed by 4 bases and J by 2 bases, 2 bases remained unmatched. Per germline, CDR1 SGHNT and CDR2 YYREEE (reference sequence). The CDR3 runs 14 residues. The CDR3 bases are TGTGCCAGCAGCCCGGACAGGGGCAATCAGCCCCAGCATTTT. Protein product: CASSPDRGNQPQHF.

This clone occurred once. The CDR3 DNA sequence: TGTGCCAGCAGTGGGGGGGGGATAGGAAGCCCCTACGAGCAGTACTTC. It is translated as CASSGGGIGSPYEQYF. The chain employs TRBV6-1 and TRBJ2-7, with 7 bases fitting TRBD2. Losses at the gene ends were 4 bases for V and 2 bases for J; bases not matched to a gene: 11. The germline CDR1 and CDR2 sequences are MNHNS and SASEGT. There are 16 residues in the CDR3.

This chain connects TRBV11-2 to TRBJ1-1, with TRBD1 as a possible D gene (5 bases). Looked up from germline, CDR1 is SGHAT and CDR2 is FQNNGV. V lost 5 bases and J lost 4, with 17 bases in between. CDR3 length: 15 residues. In nucleotides, the CDR3 is TGTGCCAGCAGCCTCCGAAGGGGAACCGGCACTGAAGCTTTCTTT. Translating it yields CASSLRRGTGTEAFF.

The chain joins TRBV28 to TRBJ2-7; TRBD2 matches 7 bases. The J segment lost 1 base and the V segment lost 8 bases, leaving 8 bases of the junction unmatched. There are 14 residues in the CDR3. Germline CDR1 reads MDHEN; CDR2 reads SYDVKM. CDR3 residues: CASESSGTSYEQYF. The CDR3 nucleotides read TGTGCCAGCGAGTCGAGCGGGACTTCCTACGAGCAGTACTTC. The whole variable domain, filled in from reference TRBV28 and TRBJ2-7, reads DVKVTQSSRYLVKRTGEKVFLECVQDMDHENMFWYRQDPGLGLRLIYFSYDVKMKEKGDIPEGYSVSREKKERFSLILESASTNQTSMYLCASESSGTSYEQYFGPGTRLTVT.

The chain employs TRBV19 and TRBJ2-2; 9 nucleotides align to TRBD2. Trimming took 5 bases from V and 0 from J; bases not matched to a gene: 4. The CDR3 is 16 amino acids. From germline, CDR1 is LNHDA and CDR2 SQIVND (reference sequence). CDR3 amino acids: CASSPTSGPNTGELFF. CDR3 in DNA: TGTGCCAGTAGTCCTACTAGCGGGCCGAACACCGGGGAGCTGTTTTTT.

This chain joins TRBV9 and TRBJ2-1, with D perhaps TRBD1 (6 bases). The CDR3 totals 16 residues. CDR1 is SGDLS and CDR2 is YYNGEE in the germline V gene. V shed 4 bases and J shed 3 bases, with 17 bases lying between them. The CDR3 DNA sequence: TGTGCCAGCAGCCCCCCCCAGGGGCGGAACTACAATGAGCAGTTCTTC. It encodes CASSPPQGRNYNEQFF.

The rearrangement uses TRBV5-1 and TRBJ1-4; D is possibly TRBD1 (5 bases). V was clipped by 4 bases and J by 5 bases, with 18 bases between them. The CDR3 consists of 16 residues. The V gene's germline CDR1 is SGHRS and CDR2 YFSETQ. CDR3 nucleotides: TGCGCCAGCAGCGGAGGGACCCCCGGAAGGAATGAAAAACTGTTTTTT. The encoded protein is CASSGGTPGRNEKLFF.

The J gene is TRBJ1-2, the V gene TRBV6-5; 10 bases are a match to TRBD1. There are 14 residues in the CDR3. With 2 bases clipped from V and 5 bases from J, the junction kept 2 bases outside the gene matches. Germline CDR1 is MNHEY and CDR2 is SVGAGI. The CDR3 region is CASSYGGQGYGYTF. CDR3 in DNA: TGTGCCAGCAGTTACGGGGGACAGGGGTATGGCTACACCTTC.

The CDR3, as DNA: TGCGCCAGCAGCTCCATTGGGAGCTCTGGAAACACCATATATTTT. This encodes CASSSIGSSGNTIYF. The chain joins TRBV5-1 to TRBJ1-3, with D unclear. The germline V gene has CDR1 SGHRS and CDR2 YFSETQ. This CDR3 has 15 residues. Between the trimmed V and J ends, which lost 3 bases and 0 bases, there was a span of 10 bases. Drawing the rest from reference TRBV5-1 and TRBJ1-3, the complete variable domain is KAGVTQTPRYLIKTRGQQVTLSCSPISGHRSVSWYQQTPGQGLQFLFEYFSETQRNKGNFPGRFSGRQFSNSRSEMNVSTLELGDSALYLCASSSIGSSGNTIYFGEGSWLTVV.

V is TRBV7-2 and J is TRBJ2-5, with a weak D call TRBD1 (5 bases). CDR3 size: 14 residues. V lost 2 bases and J lost 5, with 12 bases in between. CDR1 is SGHTA and CDR2 is FQGNSA in the germline V gene. CDR3 nucleotides: TGTGCCAGCAGCTTAACGGTGGGGCAGGAGACCCAGTACTTC. Its protein is CASSLTVGQETQYF.

V and J are TRBV10-2 and TRBJ1-1, with 8 bases identical to TRBD1. This CDR3 comprises 14 residues. Per germline, CDR1 WSHSY and CDR2 SAAADI. The J segment lost 4 bases and the V segment lost 0 bases, leaving 1 base of the junction unmatched. CDR3 sequence (DNA): TGCGCCAGCAGTGAGTCCACAGGGGGCACTGAAGCTTTCTTT. Its protein product is CASSESTGGTEAFF.

V is TRBV9 and J is TRBJ2-2; D gene unclear. Germline V gene lookup returns CDR1 SGDLS and CDR2 YYNGEE. The CDR3 loop spans 14 amino acids. The V end lost 0 bases, the J end lost 4 bases, and 7 bases lay between the germline ends. The CDR3 DNA reads as TGTGCCAGCAGCGTAGTCTCGGGCACCGGGGAGCTGTTTTTT. Translation: CASSVVSGTGELFF.

The gene calls are TRBV18 and TRBJ2-2; possible D gene TRBD2, 5 bases. Trimming pared 3 bases from V and 2 bases from J, leaving 13 bases between. Germline V gene lookup returns CDR1 KGHSH and CDR2 LQKENI. The CDR3 is 16 amino acids. The CDR3 DNA reads TGTGCCAGCTCACCCCTCGGGGAGTACAACACCGGGGAGCTGTTTTTT. This translates into CASSPLGEYNTGELFF.